The present T cell receptor (beta chain) was sequenced within a study of human T cells and chemical hapten exposure. Study information: Per-sample TCR yield variability stemmed mainly from small pooled library volume differences. Whole-study findings and limits: No change in TCRs above 1 in 1000 frequency was produced by DPC sensitization.

This clonotype was counted many times. The antigen is not known. TCRdb independently ran MiXCR on the RACE reads; one entry per CDR3 protein. The sample contains about 360,000 distinct CDR3 sequences, around 6.9% of which appear only once. Stated time point: patch test 1, 2 weeks after DPC sensitization. Indicated treatment: therapeutic diphenylcyclopropenone sensitization with weekly scalp DPC. Sequenced material: whole blood, taken in connection with sensitization to the hapten diphenylcyclopropenone (DPC). This TCR derives from a young woman with alopecia areata. Some clones in this sample may be carry-over from other donors' samples.

The chain's CDR3 is CASSPTTAASTDTQYF. The CDR3 coding sequence is TGTGCCAGCAGCCCGACGACGGCGGCTAGCACAGATACGCAGTATTTT. The rearrangement joins TRBV5-8 to TRBJ2-3; no definite D call. Trimming took off 4 bases at V and 0 bases at J, with 15 bases between the two ends. The CDR3 extends over 16 amino acids. Germline values: CDR1 SGHTS, CDR2 YDEGEE. The variable domain in full, with the rest retrieved from reference TRBV5-8 and TRBJ2-3, is EAGVTQSPTHLIKTRGQQATLRCSPISGHTSVYWYQQALGLGLQFLLWYDEGEERNRGNFPPRFSGRQFPNYSSELNVNALELEDSALYLCASSPTTAASTDTQYFGPGTRLTVL.